These T cell receptor beta chains were read from a single sample in a study of cytomegalovirus exposure and HLA in healthy donors. TCRdb's copy holds only in-frame clones and misses some; the assay was immunoSEQ multiplex PCR. The table records around 250,000 clones, around 90% of them present only once. Material: PBMCs. The source is a woman younger than 35 in good health and CMV-seronegative. Both conserved end residues are part of each CDR3. Each record gives: J gene, clone size, D gene, V gene, CDR3 DNA, CDR3 protein. D genes are given only for firm matches. Clone size is given for some rows only: seen once, a few or many times, or a class if the clone is expanded.

J: TRBJ2-5
size: -
D: -
V: TRBV5-1
DNA: TGCGCCAGCAGCTTGGATTCGGGGTACCAAGAGACCCAGTACTTC
CDR3: CASSLDSGYQETQYF

J: TRBJ1-4
size: -
D: -
V: TRBV28
DNA: TGTGCCAGCAGTTTGTGGCAGAGGGAGGCTAATGAAAAACTGTTTTTT
CDR3: CASSLWQREANEKLFF

J: TRBJ2-1
size: -
D: -
V: TRBV14
DNA: TGTGCCAGCAGCCCCACAGGACTAAGCTCCTACAATGAGCAGTTCTTC
CDR3: CASSPTGLSSYNEQFF

J: TRBJ2-5
size: once
D: -
V: TRBV5-4
DNA: TGTGCCAGCAGCCCAGGGGTAGGGCCCCAAGAGACCCAGTACTTC
CDR3: CASSPGVGPQETQYF

J: TRBJ2-3
size: -
D: -
V: TRBV7-3
DNA: TGTGCCAGCAGCCCAGCCCGACTTAGCACAGATACGCAGTATTTT
CDR3: CASSPARLSTDTQYF

J: TRBJ2-3
size: -
D: TRBD1
V: TRBV5-1
DNA: TGCGCCAGCAGCTCTGACAGGGGAAGCACAGATACGCAGTATTTT
CDR3: CASSSDRGSTDTQYF

J: TRBJ1-4
size: -
D: -
V: TRBV12-2
DNA: TGTGCAAGTCGCCAGAATGATGGACTGTTTTTT
CDR3: CASRQNDGLFF

J: TRBJ2-6
size: -
D: -
V: TRBV5-6
DNA: TGTGCCAGCAGCTTCCCGGGATCCTTCTCTGGGGCCAACGTCCTGACTTTC
CDR3: CASSFPGSFSGANVLTF

J: TRBJ1-5
size: -
D: TRBD1
V: TRBV2
DNA: TGTGCCAGCAGTGAAGAGGGACAGGGGGGCCAGCCCCAGCATTTT
CDR3: CASSEEGQGGQPQHF

J: TRBJ1-2
size: -
D: TRBD1
V: TRBV28
DNA: TGTGCCAGCAGCTCCGGGACAGGGTCTTTCCTTTGGGGCTACACCTTC
CDR3: CASSSGTGSFLWGYTF

J: TRBJ2-5
size: -
D: TRBD1
V: TRBV10-1
DNA: TGCGCCAGCAGTGCGGGGACAGGGGGTATGGAGACCCAGTACTTC
CDR3: CASSAGTGGMETQYF

J: TRBJ1-6
size: few
D: -
V: TRBV28
DNA: TGTGCCAGCAGTTTGTGGCAACCTAATTCACCCCTCCACTTT
CDR3: CASSLWQPNSPLHF

J: TRBJ1-6
size: few
D: -
V: TRBV9
DNA: TGTGCCAGCAGCGTAGGGCAGGGAGGGAATTCACCCCTCCACTTT
CDR3: CASSVGQGGNSPLHF

J: TRBJ2-3
size: -
D: TRBD1
V: TRBV28
DNA: TGTGCCAGCAGTTTGGGACAGGGGGCATCGGATACGCAGTATTTT
CDR3: CASSLGQGASDTQYF

J: TRBJ1-2
size: -
D: TRBD1
V: TRBV5-1
DNA: TGCGCCAGCAGCATAGGACAGGAGAAACCCTATGGCTACACCTTC
CDR3: CASSIGQEKPYGYTF

J: TRBJ2-2
size: -
D: -
V: TRBV11-2
DNA: TGTGCCAGCAGCTTAGGCGCGCGGCCAGCCGGGGAGCTGTTTTTT
CDR3: CASSLGARPAGELFF

J: TRBJ1-1
size: -
D: -
V: TRBV7-3
DNA: TGTGCCAGCAGCATACAGGGAAGGACTGAAGCTTTCTTT
CDR3: CASSIQGRTEAFF

J: TRBJ2-1
size: -
D: TRBD2
V: TRBV6-5
DNA: TGTGCCAGCAGTCCCATAGCGGGACCCTACAATGAGCAGTTCTTC
CDR3: CASSPIAGPYNEQFF

J: TRBJ2-3
size: -
D: TRBD2
V: TRBV28
DNA: TGTGCCAGCACCTGGGGACGGGGAGGGGTAGATACGCAGTATTTT
CDR3: CASTWGRGGVDTQYF

J: TRBJ2-7
size: -
D: TRBD1
V: TRBV10-2
DNA: TGCGCCACCCAGGGGGACAGTGGCACCTACGAGCAGTACTTC
CDR3: CATQGDSGTYEQYF

J: TRBJ2-3
size: -
D: -
V: TRBV9
DNA: TGTGCCAGCAGCTTGGATTATGTGGGGGGGCCTGGAGATACGCAGTATTTT
CDR3: CASSLDYVGGPGDTQYF

J: TRBJ1-2
size: -
D: TRBD1
V: TRBV7-2
DNA: TGTGCCAGCAGCTTGGCCGGGACAGGGGGGAATGGCTACACCTTC
CDR3: CASSLAGTGGNGYTF